This T cell receptor (beta chain) emerged from a study of technical replicates of blood from a handful of donors. Deletions cut 4 bases from V and 1 base from J, with 4 bases between. Germline V gives CDR1 DFQATT, CDR2 SNEGSKA (reference sequence). The CDR3 loop spans 11 amino acids. Assay used: immunoSEQ multiplex PCR; TCRdb lists only in-frame clones, some missing. The table has roughly 70,000 clones, 91% seen once. Sequenced material: PBMCs. The sequence was collected from a human donor in good health. Some clones in this sample may be carry-over from other donors' samples. The chain is built from TRBV20-1 and TRBJ1-1; D is ambiguous. This chain's CDR3 is CSAIKNTEAFF. CDR3 nucleotides: TGCAGTGCTATAAAGAACACTGAAGCTTTCTTT.